This is a list of T cell receptor beta chains from one sample in a study of identical twins. One entry per CDR3 protein results from TCRdb running MiXCR on the 5' RACE reads. Seen here are roughly 290,000 distinct CDR3 sequences, 9.5% observed once, and the top ten hold roughly 7%. The sample was also reused in another study, on yellow fever vaccine responses in identical twins.

Specimen: CD8+ T cells sorted from blood. The source of these receptors is a woman between 18 and 29 years old in good health. The CDR3 runs from the conserved cysteine through the conserved F or W. D genes are given only for firm matches. Not all rows give a size; the values are once, few, many and, for expanded clones, a class.

j_call v_call clone_size d_call cdr3_nt cdr3_aa
TRBJ2-7 TRBV25-1 NA NA TGTGCCACCCTCCGGGTGGGGTCCTACGAGCAGTACTTC CATLRVGSYEQYF
TRBJ2-1 TRBV11-2 few NA TGTGCCAGCAGCTCCCCCTGGGGCAGGCTCTATGAGCAGTTCTTC CASSSPWGRLYEQFF
TRBJ2-1 TRBV30 NA NA TGTGCCTGGGGGTCCCCCTACAATGAGCAGTTCTTC CAWGSPYNEQFF
TRBJ2-5 TRBV29-1 NA NA TGCAGCGTTGAAGATCTATGGGAGACCCAGTACTTC CSVEDLWETQYF
TRBJ2-5 TRBV12-3/TRBV12-4 NA TRBD2 TGTGCCAGCTGTTTAGCCCAGGGGGTAGCGGGGGATCAAGAGACCCAGTACTTC CASCLAQGVAGDQETQYF
TRBJ2-3 TRBV29-1 NA NA TGCAGCGTTGAAGATAGTGGGACTGTTGCTAGCACAGATACGCAGTATTTT CSVEDSGTVASTDTQYF
TRBJ2-5 TRBV3-1 many TRBD1 TGTGCCAGCAGCCAAGTAGACAGGGCGCAAGAGACCCAGTACTTC CASSQVDRAQETQYF
TRBJ1-2 TRBV20-1 many NA TGCAGTGCTAGTGGATGGGATGGCTACACCTTC CSASGWDGYTF
TRBJ1-5 TRBV7-9 few NA TGTGCCAGCTCTTCGGAGGGGATTGATCAGCCCCAGCATTTT CASSSEGIDQPQHF
TRBJ2-7 TRBV11-2 few TRBD2 TGTGCCAGCAGCTATAGAGGTCGACTAGCGGAGGTAGTAGGCGAGCAGTACTTC CASSYRGRLAEVVGEQYF
TRBJ2-5 TRBV11-2 few NA TGTGCCAGCAGCTTAGTGCCCGAGGGAGAGACCCAGTACTTC CASSLVPEGETQYF
TRBJ2-7 TRBV7-9 many NA TGTGCCAGCAGCTCCGAAACCTACGAGCAGTACTTC CASSSETYEQYF
TRBJ2-1 TRBV12-3/TRBV12-4 NA TRBD2 TGTGCCAGCAGCACAGTTTTGGGTAGCGGGAGTTCCTACAATGAGCAGTTCTTC CASSTVLGSGSSYNEQFF
TRBJ2-5 TRBV27 few NA TGTGCCAGCACTCAGGGGGAGACCCAGTACTTC CASTQGETQYF
TRBJ2-7 TRBV28 NA NA TGTGCCAGCAGTTTGTTTTATGGATACGAGCAGTACTTC CASSLFYGYEQYF
TRBJ2-7 TRBV7-9 NA NA TGTGCCAGCAGCTTAGAGGGGGGGGCACGGGAGCAGTACTTC CASSLEGGAREQYF
TRBJ2-1 TRBV6-2/TRBV6-3 few NA TGTGCCAGTCCGTACCCATCGCGGGAAGAAATCAATGAGCAGTTCTTC CASPYPSREEINEQFF
TRBJ1-2 TRBV6-2/TRBV6-3 many NA TGTGCCAGCAGTTACGAAGCAATTTATGGCTACACCTTC CASSYEAIYGYTF
TRBJ2-3 TRBV7-9 few NA TGTGCCAGCAGCTTAGCGGGAAAGGATGAGTATTTT CASSLAGKDEYF
TRBJ2-2 TRBV27 few NA TGTGCCAGCAGTTTATGGGGTCTTTCTAACACCGGGGAGCTGTTTTTT CASSLWGLSNTGELFF
TRBJ2-3 TRBV4-3 NA NA TGCGCCAGCAGCCAGGGGGTAATGGATACGCAGTATTTT CASSQGVMDTQYF
TRBJ1-1 TRBV13 NA NA TGTGCCAGCAGCCTAACCAAGAACACTGAAGCTTTCTTT CASSLTKNTEAFF
TRBJ2-3 TRBV20-1 NA NA TGCAGTGCCAAGAGGTTGGTTTTCACAGATACGCAGTATTTT CSAKRLVFTDTQYF
TRBJ2-1 TRBV7-9 few NA TGTGCCAGCAGCTTCCTCCCCGGGACCCTCAATGAGCAGTTCTTC CASSFLPGTLNEQFF
TRBJ2-5 TRBV4-1 many NA TGCGCCAGCAGCCAAGCCCACCAGCGGAGATCCCAAGAGACCCAGTACTTC CASSQAHQRRSQETQYF
TRBJ2-3 TRBV7-9 NA TRBD2 TGTGCCAGCAGCTTACCTACTAGCGGCTCTAGCACAGATACGCAGTATTTT CASSLPTSGSSTDTQYF
TRBJ2-7 TRBV15 NA TRBD1 TGTGCCACCAGCAGCCGGGACAGGTCCTACGAGCAGTACTTC CATSSRDRSYEQYF
TRBJ2-7 TRBV29-1 many NA TGCAGCGTTGAAGTAGCAGGGAGCTACGAGCAGTACTTC CSVEVAGSYEQYF
TRBJ2-7 TRBV14 NA TRBD1 TGTGCCAGCAGCCAAGGAGACAGGGTTATATACGAGCAGTACTTC CASSQGDRVIYEQYF
TRBJ2-7 TRBV27 few TRBD1 TGTGCCAGCAGCCCACCCAGGGGGCGGACCTTAGGCGAGCAGTACTTC CASSPPRGRTLGEQYF
TRBJ2-7 TRBV15 few NA TGTGCCACCAGCAGAGATCTCACACCGGGGACCCGGGTCTCCTACGAGCAGTACTTC CATSRDLTPGTRVSYEQYF
TRBJ2-7 TRBV10-2 many NA TGCGCCAGCAGTGAATTCACGGGCCCTGCGCACGAGCAGTACTTC CASSEFTGPAHEQYF
TRBJ2-1 TRBV29-1 many TRBD2 TGCAGCGCTTTTGTAGCGGGAGGGTACAATGAGCAGTTCTTC CSAFVAGGYNEQFF
TRBJ2-1 TRBV7-9 NA NA TGTGCCAGCAGCTTTGGGGGGCGCGGCAATGAGCAGTTCTTC CASSFGGRGNEQFF
TRBJ2-3 TRBV28 few TRBD2 TGTGCCAGCAGTTTCCGACTAGCGGAACCCGAAGACGCAGCGCAGTATTTT CASSFRLAEPEDAAQYF
TRBJ2-1 TRBV7-2 many NA TGTGCCAGCAGCAACGGGACTCTAAATGAGCAGTTCTTC CASSNGTLNEQFF
TRBJ2-5 TRBV15 NA NA TGTGCCACCAGCACCTTAGAGACCCAGTACTTC CATSTLETQYF
TRBJ2-5 TRBV4-1 few TRBD2 TGCGCCAGCAGCCAGGAAGCGGGAGGATTGGCAGAGACCCAGTACTTC CASSQEAGGLAETQYF
TRBJ2-1 TRBV3-1 NA TRBD2 TGTGCCAGCAGCCCCGGACTAGCGGAGTCAGGGAGTGAGCAGTTCTTC CASSPGLAESGSEQFF
TRBJ2-2 TRBV6-5 few NA TGTGCCAGCAGTTACGGTGTAGCGGCGAACACCGGGGAGCTGTTTTTT CASSYGVAANTGELFF
TRBJ2-1 TRBV13 many NA TGTGCCAGCAGCCACTCTGGGCTGATGAATGAGCAGTTCTTC CASSHSGLMNEQFF
TRBJ2-7 TRBV7-9 many NA TGTGCCAGCACCGCAGGGAACGAGCAGTACTTC CASTAGNEQYF
TRBJ1-5 TRBV15 many NA TGTGCCACCAGCAGAGATCGGGGTCAGCCCCAGCATTTT CATSRDRGQPQHF
TRBJ2-7 TRBV6-5 NA NA TGTGCCAGCAGTTACGAAAGGGGCTCCTACGAGCAGTACTTC CASSYERGSYEQYF
TRBJ2-7 TRBV4-3 NA NA TGCGCCAGCAGCCAAGATCCACAGGGAGTTGTCCAGTACTTC CASSQDPQGVVQYF
TRBJ1-4 TRBV12-3/TRBV12-4 many NA TGTGCCAGCAGCCCAGTATGGGGGGGGGACGAAAAACTGTTTTTT CASSPVWGGDEKLFF